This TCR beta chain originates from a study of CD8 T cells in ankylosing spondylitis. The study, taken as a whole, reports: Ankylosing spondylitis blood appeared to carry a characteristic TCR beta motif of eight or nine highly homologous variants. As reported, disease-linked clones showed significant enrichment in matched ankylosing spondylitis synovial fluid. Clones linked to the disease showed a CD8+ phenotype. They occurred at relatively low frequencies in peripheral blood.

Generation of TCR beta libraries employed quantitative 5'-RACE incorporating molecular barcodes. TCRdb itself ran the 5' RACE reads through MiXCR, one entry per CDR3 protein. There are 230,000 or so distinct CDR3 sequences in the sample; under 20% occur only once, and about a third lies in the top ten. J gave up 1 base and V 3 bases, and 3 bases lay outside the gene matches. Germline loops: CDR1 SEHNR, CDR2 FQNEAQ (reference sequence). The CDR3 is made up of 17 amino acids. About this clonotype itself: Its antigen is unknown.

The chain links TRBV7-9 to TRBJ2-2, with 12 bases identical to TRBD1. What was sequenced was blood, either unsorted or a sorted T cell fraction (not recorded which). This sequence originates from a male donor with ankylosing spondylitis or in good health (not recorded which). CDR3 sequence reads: CASSLGTGGRNTGELFF. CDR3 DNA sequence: TGTGCCAGCAGCTTGGGGACAGGGGGCCGGAACACCGGGGAGCTGTTTTTT. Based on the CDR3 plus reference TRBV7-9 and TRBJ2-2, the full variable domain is DTGVSQNPRHKITKRGQNVTFRCDPISEHNRLYWYRQTLGQGPEFLTYFQNEAQLEKSRLLSDRFSAERPKGSFSTLEIQRTEQGDSAMYLCASSLGTGGRNTGELFFGEGSRLTVL.